The 10 T cell receptor beta chains below all came from one sample that was sequenced in a study of cytomegalovirus exposure and HLA in healthy donors. Clones were read by immunoSEQ multiplex PCR, and TCRdb kept only the in-frame ones, dropping some. Of roughly 120,000 clones in the sample, approximately 88% are singletons; the top ten hold around 2%. The sequenced sample was PBMCs. The receptors shown here come from a man aged 18 to 29 in good health and CMV-seronegative.

This clone showed up just once. The gene calls are TRBV6-5 and TRBJ2-1, with TRBD2 matching 12 bases. Germline V gene sequence: CDR1 MNHEY, CDR2 SVGAGI. The CDR3 consists of 15 residues. V lost 6 bases to trimming and J lost 9 bases; unmatched junction nucleotides: 9. CDR3 nucleotide sequence: TGTGCCAGCAGACAGACTAGCGGGAGAGGTTCTGAGCAGTTCTTC. This gives the protein CASRQTSGRGSEQFF.

The gene calls are TRBV5-5 and TRBJ1-4; TRBD1 is a possible D gene (6 bases). Looked up from germline, CDR1 is SGHKS and CDR2 is YYEKEE (reference sequence). The CDR3 extends over 13 amino acids. V was shortened by 2 bases and J by 8 bases, with 10 bases between the two germline ends. This chain's CDR3 is CASSFPQGEKLFF. CDR3 in DNA: TGTGCCAGCAGCTTCCCTCAGGGGGAAAAACTGTTTTTT.

The CDR3 protein is CASRRGQINYGYTF. CDR3 in DNA: TGTGCCAGCAGACGGGGACAAATTAACTATGGCTACACCTTC. The chain is built from TRBV28 and TRBJ1-2; D may be TRBD1 (6 bases). V lost 6 bases to trimming and J lost 1 base, with 12 bases between them. CDR3 size: 14 residues. CDR1 is MDHEN and CDR2 is SYDVKM in the germline V gene.

V and J are TRBV13 and TRBJ2-5; perhaps TRBD1 as D (5 bases). Trimming took off 5 bases at V and 5 bases at J, with 18 bases between the two ends. Germline V CDR1 and CDR2: PRHDT, FYEKMQ (reference sequence). The CDR3 is 15 residues long. DNA of the CDR3: TGTGCCAGCAGCCTTCAGGGCCCAACCGGGGAGACCCAGTACTTC. It codes for CASSLQGPTGETQYF.

The chain has TRBV28 and TRBJ1-5; no definite D call. Per germline, CDR1 MDHEN and CDR2 SYDVKM. Trimming took 2 bases from V and 2 from J, leaving 7 bases between them. The CDR3 contains 14 residues. In DNA, the CDR3 is TGTGCCAGCAGTTTACGACGGGGCAATCAGCCCCAGCATTTT. It codes for CASSLRRGNQPQHF.

The chain uses TRBV5-1 and TRBJ2-7; tentative D call: TRBD2 (6 bases). The CDR3 spans 14 residues. CDR1 and CDR2 from the germline V gene are SGHRS and YFSETQ. V was trimmed by 4 bases and J by 4 bases, leaving 15 bases between them. The CDR3 DNA is TGCGCCAGCAGCCGCCAGGAGGGACCATACGAGCAGTACTTC. As protein: CASSRQEGPYEQYF.

Here the CDR3 DNA reads TGTGCCAGCAGTCCTTTAGGGGCGATCAACGAGCAGTACTTC. Translating gives CASSPLGAINEQYF. The rearrangement joins TRBV6-5 to TRBJ2-7, with D tentatively TRBD1 (5 bases). The CDR3 is 14 amino acids. Germline CDR1 and CDR2: MNHEY and SVGAGI. Trimming stripped 5 bases from V and 5 bases from J, with 16 bases between.

The chain carries TRBV2 and TRBJ2-5; 15 nucleotides line up with TRBD2. Germline values: CDR1 SNHLY, CDR2 FYNNEI. V gave up 6 bases and J gave up 7 bases; unmatched junction bases: 12. This CDR3 has 17 residues. The chain's CDR3 is CASRGTSGGFGFGTQYF. In DNA, the CDR3 is TGTGCCAGCAGGGGGACTAGCGGGGGGTTTGGATTTGGGACCCAGTACTTC.

The chain recombines TRBV9 with TRBJ2-5, with 10 bases aligning to TRBD2. The germline V gene encodes CDR1 SGDLS and CDR2 YYNGEE. Trimming took 0 bases from V and 2 from J; bases not matched to a gene: 7. CDR3 length equals 17 residues. CDR3 coding DNA: TGTGCCAGCAGCGTAGCTTTGCTAGCGGGGGAGCAAGAGACCCAGTACTTC. Its protein product is CASSVALLAGEQETQYF. Variable domain in full (rest from reference TRBV9 and TRBJ2-5): DSGVTQTPKHLITATGQRVTLRCSPRSGDLSVYWYQQSLDQGLQFLIQYYNGEERAKGNILERFSAQQFPDLHSELNLSSLELGDSALYFCASSVALLAGEQETQYFGPGTRLLVL.

The gene calls are TRBV2 and TRBJ1-3; no firm D call. Trimming took 6 bases from V and 1 from J, leaving 10 bases between them. CDR1 SNHLY and CDR2 FYNNEI come from the germline V gene. This CDR3 has 14 amino acids. CDR3: CASSQDGSGNTIYF. The CDR3 bases are TGTGCCAGCAGCCAAGACGGGTCTGGAAACACCATATATTTT. The variable domain in full, with the rest retrieved from reference TRBV2 and TRBJ1-3, is EPEVTQTPSHQVTQMGQEVILRCVPISNHLYFYWYRQILGQKVEFLVSFYNNEISEKSEIFDDQFSVERPDGSNFTLKIRSTKLEDSAMYFCASSQDGSGNTIYFGEGSWLTVV.